A selection of T cell receptor beta chains follows, all from one sample in a study of T cell responses to AZD1222 COVID-19 vaccine. The table came from immunoSEQ multiplex PCR; TCRdb's copy has only in-frame clones and leaves some out. Among 150,000 or so clones, about 91% were seen once, and the ten largest hold 1.1% to 1.5%. This material consisted of peripheral blood, taken on day 0 of AZD1222 vaccination. These receptors all come from an adult in good health. Each CDR3 is given with its conserved first and last residue. Fields, in order: J gene, CDR3 length, D gene, V gene, clone size, CDR3 protein, CDR3 DNA. The D gene is left open where the match is weak. The listing skips clone size in some rows; elsewhere it reads once, few, many or a size class.

TRBJ1-2 12 . TRBV7-2 once CASSPLIGGYTF TGTGCCAGCAGCCCCCTCATCGGGGGCTACACCTTC
TRBJ1-1 14 TRBD1 TRBV19 . CASARTGGATEAFF TGTGCCAGTGCCCGGACAGGGGGTGCCACTGAAGCTTTCTTT
TRBJ1-6 20 . TRBV5-1 . CASSFSWDFSGGSYNSPLHF TGCGCCAGCAGCTTCTCATGGGACTTCTCCGGGGGTAGCTATAATTCACCCCTCCACTTT
TRBJ2-7 15 . TRBV7-3 . CASSLTAGGHSEQYF TGTGCCAGCAGCTTAACGGCAGGGGGGCACAGCGAGCAGTACTTC
TRBJ1-3 13 TRBD1 TRBV6-5 . CATQGAYGNTIYF TGTGCCACCCAGGGGGCATACGGAAACACCATATATTTT
TRBJ1-2 14 TRBD1 TRBV18 . CASSPTGGVYGYTF TGTGCCAGCTCACCGACAGGGGGGGTCTATGGCTACACCTTC
TRBJ2-7 15 TRBD1 TRBV27 . CASSPDLWTGDEQYF TGTGCCAGCAGTCCGGATCTCTGGACAGGGGACGAGCAGTACTTC
TRBJ2-1 16 TRBD2 TRBV7-3 . CASSLIASGSYNEQFF TGTGCCAGCAGCTTAATCGCTAGCGGGTCCTACAATGAGCAGTTCTTC
TRBJ2-7 13 . TRBV7-6 . CASSITPGYEQYF TGTGCCAGCAGCATCACACCAGGTTACGAGCAGTACTTC
TRBJ2-7 15 . TRBV11-2 . CATSGFGDISYEQYF TGTGCCACCAGCGGGTTCGGGGACATTTCCTACGAGCAGTACTTC
TRBJ2-6 17 . TRBV27 . CASSLDARLSGANVLTF TGTGCCAGCAGCTTAGATGCTCGCCTCTCTGGGGCCAACGTCCTGACTTTC
TRBJ2-7 14 . TRBV7-9 . CASSNPPVTYEQYF TGTGCCAGCAGCAACCCCCCGGTGACCTACGAGCAGTACTTC
TRBJ2-7 14 . TRBV3-1/TRBV3-2 . CASSQGTILDEQYF TGTGCCAGCAGCCAAGGGACCATCCTGGACGAGCAGTACTTC
TRBJ2-3 14 TRBD1 TRBV5-4 . CAFTGTGGADTQYF TGTGCCTTCACCGGGACAGGGGGCGCAGATACGCAGTATTTT
TRBJ1-3 18 . TRBV4-3 . CASSQDPGQSSSGNTIYF TGCGCCAGCAGCCAAGATCCGGGTCAGTCGAGCTCTGGAAACACCATATATTTT
TRBJ1-5 12 . TRBV30 . CAWSDREQPQHF TGTGCCTGGAGTGACAGGGAACAGCCCCAGCATTTT
TRBJ2-3 14 . TRBV3-1/TRBV3-2 . CASSRHGGTDTQYF TGTGCCAGCAGCCGCCATGGCGGCACAGATACGCAGTATTTT
TRBJ1-1 12 . TRBV7-2 . CASSLDKGPAFF TGTGCCAGCAGCTTAGATAAGGGGCCAGCTTTCTTT
TRBJ1-1 11 . TRBV7-9 . CASSLTIEAFF TGTGCCAGCAGCCTAACGATAGAAGCTTTCTTT
TRBJ1-2 14 . TRBV6-1 . CASSEGPATYGYTF TGTGCCAGCAGTGAAGGTCCGGCCACCTACGGCTACACCTTC
TRBJ2-1 16 TRBD2 TRBV28 . CASSLYSGSRGNEQFF TGTGCCAGCAGTTTATACAGCGGGAGTCGGGGCAATGAGCAGTTCTTC
TRBJ1-2 15 . TRBV3-1/TRBV3-2 . CASSHLEGGRYGYTF TGTGCCAGCAGCCATTTGGAAGGGGGGCGCTATGGCTACACCTTC
TRBJ1-1 16 TRBD1 TRBV19 . CASSRWTGLMNTEAFF TGTGCCAGTAGTCGCTGGACAGGGCTCATGAACACTGAAGCTTTCTTT
TRBJ2-7 13 . TRBV6-2/TRBV6-3 . CASSGLKTFEQYF TGTGCCAGCAGTGGACTGAAGACGTTCGAGCAGTACTTC
TRBJ2-1 15 . TRBV27 . CASSFGGSSYNEQFF TGTGCCAGCAGTTTCGGGGGTAGCTCCTACAATGAGCAGTTCTTC
TRBJ1-1 13 . TRBV7-2 . CASSPRGNTEAFF TGTGCCAGCAGCCCTCGCGGGAACACTGAAGCTTTCTTT
TRBJ1-6 17 TRBD1 TRBV7-8 . CASSFLTGDSYNSPLHF TGTGCCAGCAGCTTTTTAACAGGGGACTCCTATAATTCACCCCTCCACTTT
TRBJ1-5 14 . TRBV27 . CASSQSGSNQPQHF TGTGCCAGCAGTCAGTCAGGGAGCAATCAGCCCCAGCATTTT
TRBJ1-1 13 . TRBV2 . CASSHQGNTEAFF TGTGCCAGCAGCCATCAGGGGAACACTGAAGCTTTCTTT